This passage covers 3 T cell receptor beta chains from one sample sequenced in a study of shared clonotypes between healthy human individuals. Only in-frame clones appear in the TCRdb table, and some are missing; sequencing was by immunoSEQ multiplex PCR. Of 170,000 or so clones in the sample, over 50% were seen once. What was sequenced was memory CD4+ T cells sorted from blood. Subset reported: CD45RA-negative fraction. The origin of the receptors is a man aged 30 to 45 in good health.

This rearrangement joins TRBV7-9 to TRBJ2-2, with 9 bases aligning to TRBD1. Germline V gene data show CDR1 as SEHNR and CDR2 as FQNEAQ (reference sequence). The V segment lost 3 bases and the J segment 0 bases; nucleotides outside the gene matches: 2. The CDR3 consists of 16 residues. CDR3 nucleotides: TGTGCCAGCAGCTTGGGACAGGGAACGAACACCGGGGAGCTGTTTTTT. Translation: CASSLGQGTNTGELFF.

The V and J genes are TRBV30 and TRBJ1-1; D uncertain. Germline CDR1 is GTSNPN and CDR2 is SVGIG (reference sequence). Trimming shortened V by 0 bases and J by 7 bases, and 6 bases separated the two germline ends. The CDR3 is 11 residues long. The CDR3 DNA is TGTGCCTGGAGTGTAATCGATGAAGCTTTCTTT. Its translation is CAWSVIDEAFF.

The chain has TRBV10-3 and TRBJ1-1, with D perhaps matching TRBD1 (5 bases). Germline values: CDR1 ENHRY, CDR2 SYGVKD. V lost 0 bases and J lost 0, with 11 bases in between. The CDR3 sequence is 16 residues long. The CDR3 bases are TGTGCCATCAGTGAGTCGAGCGGGGGACTGAACACTGAAGCTTTCTTT. Amino acid sequence: CAISESSGGLNTEAFF.